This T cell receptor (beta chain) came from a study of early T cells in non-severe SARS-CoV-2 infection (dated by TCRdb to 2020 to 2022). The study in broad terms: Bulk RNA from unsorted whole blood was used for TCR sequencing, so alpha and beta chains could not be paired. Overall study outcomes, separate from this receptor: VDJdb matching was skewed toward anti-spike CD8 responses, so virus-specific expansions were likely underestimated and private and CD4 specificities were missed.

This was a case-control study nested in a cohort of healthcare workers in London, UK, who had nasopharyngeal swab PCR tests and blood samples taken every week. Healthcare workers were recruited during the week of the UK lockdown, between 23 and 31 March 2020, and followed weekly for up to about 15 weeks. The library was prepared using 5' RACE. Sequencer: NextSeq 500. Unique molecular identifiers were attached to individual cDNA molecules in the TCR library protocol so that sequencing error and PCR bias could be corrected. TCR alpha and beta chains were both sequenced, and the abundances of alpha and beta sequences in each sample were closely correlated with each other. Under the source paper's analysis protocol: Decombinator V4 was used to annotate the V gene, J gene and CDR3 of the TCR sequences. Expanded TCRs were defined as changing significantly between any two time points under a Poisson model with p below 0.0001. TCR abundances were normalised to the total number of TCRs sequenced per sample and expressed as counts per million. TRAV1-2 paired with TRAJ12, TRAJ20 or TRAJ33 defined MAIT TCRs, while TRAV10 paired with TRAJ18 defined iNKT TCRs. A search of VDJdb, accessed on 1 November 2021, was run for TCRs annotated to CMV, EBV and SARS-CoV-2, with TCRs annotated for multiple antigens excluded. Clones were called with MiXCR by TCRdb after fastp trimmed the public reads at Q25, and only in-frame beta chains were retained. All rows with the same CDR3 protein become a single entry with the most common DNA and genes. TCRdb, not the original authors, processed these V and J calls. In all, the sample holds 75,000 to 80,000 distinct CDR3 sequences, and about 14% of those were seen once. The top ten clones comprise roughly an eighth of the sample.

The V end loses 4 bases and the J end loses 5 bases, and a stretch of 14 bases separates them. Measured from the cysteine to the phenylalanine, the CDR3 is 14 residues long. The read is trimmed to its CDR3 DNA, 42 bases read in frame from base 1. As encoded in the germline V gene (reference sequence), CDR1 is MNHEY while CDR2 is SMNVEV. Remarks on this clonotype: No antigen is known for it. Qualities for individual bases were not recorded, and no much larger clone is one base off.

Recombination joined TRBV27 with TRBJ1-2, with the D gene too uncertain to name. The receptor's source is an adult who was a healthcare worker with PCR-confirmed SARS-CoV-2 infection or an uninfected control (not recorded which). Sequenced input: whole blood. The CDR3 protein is CASSSDGRFYGYTF. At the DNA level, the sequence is TGTGCCAGCAGTTCTGATGGACGTTTTTATGGCTACACCTTC.